This record covers a single TCR beta chain. There are 14 residues in the CDR3. Germline V gives CDR1 MNHEY, CDR2 SVGAGI. Trimming left V 6 bases short and J 1 base short, with 12 bases between. Original processing notes: Amplification of reference gene primers was used by the study to estimate nucleated cell counts. Clones were read by immunoSEQ multiplex PCR, and TCRdb kept only the in-frame ones, dropping some. That table gives V, J and clone size, and the DNA gave D and trimming. This table holds about 180,000 clones, 86% found once. This entry is derived from a study of blood T cell repertoires in COVID-19. Study-wide context: Specimens from acute and convalescent COVID-19 originated in the United States, Italy and Spain.

Living in 24 US areas, the participants were between roughly 18 and 90 years of age. Recovery meant two consecutive negative NP/OP PCR tests, professional clearance, or resolved symptoms. The receptor was isolated from a woman aged 30 to 39 who had recovered from COVID-19. Sequenced input: PBMCs or T cells enriched from blood (not recorded which). The chain recombines TRBV6-5 with TRBJ1-1; tentative D call: TRBD1 (6 bases). As DNA, the CDR3 is TGTGCCAGCAGGCGTTGGGGGCAGAACACTGAAGCTTTCTTT. Amino acids: CASRRWGQNTEAFF.